The rows below give T cell receptor beta chains drawn from one sample of a study of blood T cell repertoires in COVID-19. Clones were read by immunoSEQ multiplex PCR, and TCRdb kept only the in-frame ones, dropping some. Among some 220,000 clones listed, about 87% were seen once. The sample comprised PBMCs or T cells enriched from blood (not recorded which). Source of these receptors: a woman aged 30 to 39 who had recovered from COVID-19. Each CDR3 is given with its conserved first and last residue. D genes are given only for firm matches. The size entry is marked missing in some rows and otherwise reads once, few, many or a size class.

few	-	TRBV5-1	TRBJ2-5	CASSFSGDETQYF	TGCGCCAGCAGCTTCTCGGGGGACGAGACCCAGTACTTC
-	TRBD1	TRBV7-3	TRBJ2-1	CASSKDRGPFNEQFF	TGTGCCAGCAGCAAAGACAGGGGGCCTTTCAATGAGCAGTTCTTC
-	TRBD2	TRBV2	TRBJ2-3	CASLPRGTSGGDTQYF	TGTGCCAGCCTCCCCCGCGGGACTAGCGGGGGAGATACGCAGTATTTT
-	-	TRBV2	TRBJ1-1	CASGRGGYTEAFF	TGTGCCAGCGGAAGGGGAGGCTACACTGAAGCTTTCTTT
-	TRBD1	TRBV7-2	TRBJ1-5	CASSLGGQGNQPQHF	TGTGCCAGCAGCTTAGGCGGACAGGGGAATCAGCCCCAGCATTTT
-	TRBD1	TRBV6-4	TRBJ1-5	CASSAETGQPQHF	TGTGCCAGCAGTGCTGAGACAGGGCAGCCCCAGCATTTT
-	TRBD1	TRBV19	TRBJ1-1	CASSRTGASFF	TGTGCCAGTAGTCGGACAGGCGCGTCTTTCTTT
-	TRBD2	TRBV4-3	TRBJ2-1	CASSQERSGDNNEQFF	TGCGCCAGCAGCCAAGAGCGGAGCGGGGATAACAATGAGCAGTTCTTC
-	-	TRBV9	TRBJ1-2	CASSVDPTGRNGYTF	TGTGCCAGCAGCGTAGATCCTACAGGGAGAAATGGCTACACCTTC
-	TRBD1	TRBV7-3	TRBJ2-3	CASSLMSGQGTDTQYF	TGTGCCAGCAGCTTAATGTCAGGACAGGGCACAGATACGCAGTATTTT